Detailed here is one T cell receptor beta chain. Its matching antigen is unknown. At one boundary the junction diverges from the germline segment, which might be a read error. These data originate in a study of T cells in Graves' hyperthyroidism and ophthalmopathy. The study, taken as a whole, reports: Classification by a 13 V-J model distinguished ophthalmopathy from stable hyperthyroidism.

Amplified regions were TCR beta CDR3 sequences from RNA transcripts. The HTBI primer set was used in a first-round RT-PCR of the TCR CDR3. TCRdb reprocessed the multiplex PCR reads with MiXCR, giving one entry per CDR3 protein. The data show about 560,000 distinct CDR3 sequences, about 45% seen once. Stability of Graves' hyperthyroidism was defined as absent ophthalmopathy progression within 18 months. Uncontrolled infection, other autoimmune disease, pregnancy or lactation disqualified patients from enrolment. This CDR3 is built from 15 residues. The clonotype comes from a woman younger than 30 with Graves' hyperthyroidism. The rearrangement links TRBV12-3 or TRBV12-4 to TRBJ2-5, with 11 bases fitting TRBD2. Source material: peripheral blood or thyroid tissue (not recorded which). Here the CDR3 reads CASSVTSGSGETQYF. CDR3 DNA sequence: TGCGCCAGCAGCGTAACTAGCGGGAGCGGTGAGACCCAGTACTTC.